Listed here are 18 T cell receptor beta chains from one sample, sequenced in a study of blood T cell repertoires in COVID-19. The assay was immunoSEQ multiplex PCR, and TCRdb's table has in-frame clones only and misses some. The repertoire holds around 170,000 clones, with about 87% as singletons. The specimen sequenced was peripheral blood. The receptors derive from a man aged 55 to 70 with acute or convalescent COVID-19.

This sequence joins TRBV24-1 and TRBJ2-5, with D perhaps TRBD1 (5 bases). V was clipped by 4 bases and J by 4 bases, with 9 bases between them. Germline V CDR1 and CDR2: KGHDR, SFDVKD. The CDR3 extends over 13 amino acids. CDR3 nucleotide sequence: TGTGCCACCAGTGAAGGGGTCCCAGAGACCCAGTACTTC. It translates to CATSEGVPETQYF.

This chain joins TRBV5-6 and TRBJ2-7; TRBD2 matches at 12 bases. Germline CDR1 SGHDT, CDR2 YYEEEE. The CDR3 consists of 16 residues. Trimming took 3 bases from V and 0 from J; bases not matched to a gene: 4. The DNA for the CDR3 is TGTGCCAGCAGCTCGCTGACTAGCGGGGGCTCCTACGAGCAGTACTTC. This translates into CASSSLTSGGSYEQYF.

V is TRBV27 and J is TRBJ2-3, with D perhaps matching TRBD2 (7 bases). CDR1 is MNHEY and CDR2 is SMNVEV in the germline V gene (reference sequence). Deletions cut 5 bases from V and 1 base from J, with 13 bases between. CDR3 size: 15 residues. Here the CDR3 reads CASSPRGGGTDTQYF. CDR3 DNA: TGTGCCAGCAGTCCCAGGGGAGGGGGCACAGATACGCAGTATTTT.

The chain is built from TRBV25-1 and TRBJ1-6; 9 bases agree with TRBD1. With V trimmed by 3 bases and J by 7 bases, 7 bases remained unmatched. This CDR3 has 16 residues. Germline V lookup: CDR1 MGHDK, CDR2 SYGVNS. The CDR3 protein is CASSDPTGGANSPLHF. CDR3 nucleotides: TGTGCCAGCAGTGATCCCACAGGGGGCGCGAATTCACCCCTCCACTTT. Supplemented by reference TRBV25-1 and TRBJ1-6, the full variable domain reads EADIYQTPRYLVIGTGKKITLECSQTMGHDKMYWYQQDPGMELHLIHYSYGVNSTEKGDLSSESTVSRIRTEHFPLTLESARPSHTSQYLCASSDPTGGANSPLHFGNGTRLTVT.

The V and J genes are TRBV5-1 and TRBJ2-1; 7 bases match TRBD1. Per the germline V gene, CDR1 is SGHRS and CDR2 is YFSETQ. This CDR3 spans 14 amino acids. Trimming took 3 bases from V and 8 from J; bases not matched to a gene: 8. CDR3 in amino acids: CASSSSRGGDEQFF. The CDR3 bases are TGCGCCAGCAGCTCCAGTCGAGGGGGCGATGAGCAGTTCTTC.

V and J are TRBV19 and TRBJ1-5, with TRBD1 matching over 8 bases. Germline CDR1 LNHDA, CDR2 SQIVND (reference sequence). The CDR3 has 16 residues. Trimming removed 6 bases from V and 3 bases from J; junction bases left unmatched: 10. The CDR3 protein is CASRWGQEGINQPQHF. The DNA of the CDR3 is TGTGCCAGTAGATGGGGACAGGAGGGGATCAATCAGCCCCAGCATTTT.

The genes are TRBV5-1 and TRBJ1-2, with 9 bases lining up with TRBD1. CDR3 length: 15 residues. J was trimmed by 4 bases and V by 1 base; bases with no gene match: 5. Germline CDR1 reads SGHRS; CDR2 reads YFSETQ. CDR3 sequence (DNA): TGCGCCAGCAGCTTGACCGGGACAGGGTCCTATGGCTACACCTTC. It translates to CASSLTGTGSYGYTF.

The J gene is TRBJ2-5, the V gene TRBV20-1, with TRBD1 matching 9 bases. V lost 3 bases to trimming and J lost 4 bases; unmatched junction nucleotides: 9. The CDR3 is 15 residues long. Germline CDR1 and CDR2: DFQATT and SNEGSKA (reference sequence). The DNA for the CDR3 is TGCAGTGCTAGTCCAGTACAGGGGGCGGGAGAGACCCAGTACTTC. Translated: CSASPVQGAGETQYF.

The gene calls are TRBV5-1 and TRBJ1-1; 7 bases align to TRBD1. This CDR3 contains 13 residues. Unmatched junction bases numbered 5, after V lost 3 bases and J lost 6 bases. Germline CDR1 and CDR2: SGHRS and YFSETQ. CDR3 sequence: CASSYRDRSEAFF. The CDR3 coding sequence is TGCGCCAGCAGCTACCGGGACAGATCTGAAGCTTTCTTT.

This clone came up a few times. V is TRBV14 and J is TRBJ1-1; D is uncertain. This CDR3 spans 13 amino acids. V was pared by 2 bases and J by 2 bases, with 6 bases between. Germline CDR1 is SGHDN and CDR2 is FVKESK. For the CDR3, the DNA is TGTGCCAGCAGCCAATCTCGTAACACTGAAGCTTTCTTT. This codes for CASSQSRNTEAFF. Using reference TRBV14 and TRBJ1-1 for the parts outside the CDR3, the full variable domain is EAGVTQFPSHSVIEKGQTVTLRCDPISGHDNLYWYRRVMGKEIKFLLHFVKESKQDESGMPNNRFLAERTGGTYSTLKVQPAELEDSGVYFCASSQSRNTEAFFGQGTRLTVV.

The chain combines TRBV27 with TRBJ2-6, with D perhaps TRBD2 (6 bases). This CDR3 is 15 amino acids long. Germline loops: CDR1 MNHEY, CDR2 SMNVEV (reference sequence). V was pared by 3 bases and J by 4 bases, with 10 bases between. The CDR3 loop reads CASSFYGSGANVLTF. For the CDR3, the DNA is TGTGCCAGCAGTTTTTACGGGAGCGGGGCCAACGTCCTGACTTTC. The variable domain in full, with the rest retrieved from reference TRBV27 and TRBJ2-6, is EAQVTQNPRYLITVTGKKLTVTCSQNMNHEYMSWYRQDPGLGLRQIYYSMNVEVTDKGDVPEGYKVSRKEKRNFPLILESPSPNQTSLYFCASSFYGSGANVLTFGAGSRLTVL.

V is TRBV19 and J is TRBJ2-5; TRBD2 might be the D (5 bases). The CDR3 has 14 amino acids. Deletions cut 1 base from V and 5 bases from J, with 11 bases between. Germline V gives CDR1 LNHDA, CDR2 SQIVND (reference sequence). CDR3 loop: CASSIGGLAETQYF. DNA for the CDR3: TGTGCCAGTAGTATAGGTGGACTGGCGGAGACCCAGTACTTC.

The rearrangement uses TRBV11-2 and TRBJ1-1; no reliable D call. Trimming stripped 0 bases from V and 1 base from J, with 3 bases between. CDR1 and CDR2 from the germline V gene are SGHAT and FQNNGV. The CDR3 runs to 13 residues. CDR3 bases: TGTGCCAGCAGCTTAGACAGGAACACTGAAGCTTTCTTT. It codes for CASSLDRNTEAFF.

The chain joins TRBV18 to TRBJ2-1; possible D gene TRBD1, 6 bases. The CDR3 has 16 amino acids. V lost 4 bases to trimming and J lost 0 bases, with 13 bases between them. The V gene's germline CDR1 is KGHSH and CDR2 LQKENI. CDR3 nucleotides: TGTGCCAGCTCACGAGACAGGATTCCCTCCTACAATGAGCAGTTCTTC. It translates to CASSRDRIPSYNEQFF. Full variable domain (outside the CDR3, taken from reference TRBV18 and TRBJ2-1): NAGVMQNPRHLVRRRGQEARLRCSPMKGHSHVYWYRQLPEEGLKFMVYLQKENIIDESGMPKERFSAEFPKEGPSILRIQQVVRGDSAAYFCASSRDRIPSYNEQFFGPGTRLTVL.

V gene TRBV7-9 combines with J gene TRBJ1-2; tentatively, D is TRBD1 (6 bases). CDR3 length: 16 amino acids. Trimming removed 4 bases at V and 5 bases at J, with 20 bases between. Germline loops: CDR1 SEHNR, CDR2 FQNEAQ (reference sequence). The CDR3 spells CASSSSRSGEQYGYTF. CDR3 nucleotides: TGTGCCAGCAGCTCTAGCCGATCAGGGGAGCAGTATGGCTACACCTTC.

V usage is TRBV6-2 or TRBV6-3 and J usage is TRBJ2-2; 14 bases line up with TRBD2. V gave up 0 bases and J gave up 1 base; unmatched junction bases: 4. Germline V CDR1 and CDR2: MNHEY, SVGEGT. The CDR3 runs 19 residues. The CDR3 is CASSYSRLAGGWNTGELFF. For the CDR3, the DNA is TGTGCCAGCAGTTACTCGAGACTAGCGGGGGGGTGGAACACCGGGGAGCTGTTTTTT.

This chain links TRBV6-2 or TRBV6-3 with TRBJ1-2; a weak D match, TRBD1 (5 bases). Germline lookup yields CDR1 MNHEY and CDR2 SVGEGT. This CDR3 has 14 amino acids. V was pared by 5 bases and J by 4 bases, with 14 bases between. The CDR3 nucleotides read TGTGCCAGCAGTCCGGGGGGGACGCGCTATGGCTACACCTTC. Amino acids: CASSPGGTRYGYTF.

The count of this clone is one. In DNA form, the CDR3 reads TGTGCCACCGAGGGGGGAGACAGGGGAGATGAAGCTTTCTTT. Amino acid sequence: CATEGGDRGDEAFF. The chain combines TRBV15 with TRBJ1-1; 8 positions agree with TRBD1. CDR3 size: 14 residues. Germline V lookup: CDR1 LNHNV, CDR2 YYDKDF (reference sequence). J was trimmed by 7 bases and V by 8 bases; bases with no gene match: 12.